Listed here are 10 T cell receptor beta chains from one sample, sequenced in a study of blood T cell repertoires in COVID-19. Here immunoSEQ multiplex PCR was the method, and the copy in TCRdb shows in-frame clones only, minus some. The repertoire consists of approximately 260,000 clones, with around 89% occurring once and the leading ten covering 3.5% to 4.5%. Sequencing was carried out using peripheral blood. The receptors originated from a woman aged 40 to 55 with acute or convalescent COVID-19.

The V gene is TRBV5-5, the J gene TRBJ1-1, with D perhaps matching TRBD1 (5 bases). V was clipped by 1 base and J by 2 bases, with 12 bases between them. The CDR3 covers 15 residues. Germline V gene sequence: CDR1 SGHKS, CDR2 YYEKEE (reference sequence). CDR3 sequence (DNA): TGTGCCAGCAGCTTGAGGGGTCCCGATAACACTGAAGCTTTCTTT. Amino acids: CASSLRGPDNTEAFF. Together with reference TRBV5-5 and TRBJ1-1, the CDR3 gives the full variable domain: DAGVTQSPTHLIKTRGQQVTLRCSPISGHKSVSWYQQVLGQGPQFIFQYYEKEERGRGNFPDRFSARQFPNYSSELNVNALLLGDSALYLCASSLRGPDNTEAFFGQGTRLTVV.

This chain links TRBV6-6 with TRBJ2-7, with D possibly TRBD2 on 6 matching bases. V was cut by 5 bases and J by 1 base, with 18 bases left in between. CDR1 is MNHNY and CDR2 is SVGAGI in the germline V gene (reference sequence). This CDR3 spans 16 amino acids. Written as DNA, the CDR3 is TGTGCCAGCAGTCAGGGCGGGGTGAGCGTTTCCTACGAGCAGTACGTC. Translating it yields CASSQGGVSVSYEQYV.

J is TRBJ2-5 and V is TRBV5-6, with D possibly being TRBD2 (6 bases). Trimming left V 0 bases short and J 5 bases short, with 8 bases between. The germline V gene encodes CDR1 SGHDT and CDR2 YYEEEE. This CDR3 has 13 residues. The CDR3 region has the DNA TGTGCCAGCAGCTTGGTGGGGGGTGAGACCCAGTACTTC. It encodes CASSLVGGETQYF.

This chain uses TRBV5-1 with TRBJ1-2, with D perhaps matching TRBD1 (6 bases). The CDR3 has 13 residues. Deletions cut 4 bases from V and 4 bases from J, with 11 bases between. Germline V CDR1 and CDR2: SGHRS, YFSETQ. The CDR3 here is CASSPGQTYGYTF. CDR3 DNA: TGCGCCAGCAGCCCGGGACAAACCTATGGCTACACCTTC. The variable domain in full, with the rest retrieved from reference TRBV5-1 and TRBJ1-2, is KAGVTQTPRYLIKTRGQQVTLSCSPISGHRSVSWYQQTPGQGLQFLFEYFSETQRNKGNFPGRFSGRQFSNSRSEMNVSTLELGDSALYLCASSPGQTYGYTFGSGTRLTVV.

V gene TRBV30 combines with J gene TRBJ1-2, with TRBD1 matching over 9 bases. The V gene's germline CDR1 is GTSNPN and CDR2 SVGIG (reference sequence). This CDR3 region has 14 residues. J gave up 8 bases and V 3 bases, and 10 bases lay outside the gene matches. This CDR3 reads CAWRGESGTGGYTF. As DNA, the CDR3 is TGTGCCTGGAGGGGGGAGTCCGGGACAGGGGGCTACACCTTC. The full variable domain, its missing parts supplied by reference TRBV30 and TRBJ1-2, is SQTIHQWPATLVQPVGSPLSLECTVEGTSNPNLYWYRQAAGRGLQLLFYSVGIGQISSEVPQNLSASRPQDRQFILSSKKLLLSDSGFYLCAWRGESGTGGYTFGSGTRLTVV.

This rearrangement joins TRBV7-2 to TRBJ2-3; D might be TRBD2 (5 bases). The CDR3 extends over 14 amino acids. V was cut by 5 bases and J by 2 bases, with 11 bases left in between. Germline CDR1 SGHTA, CDR2 FQGNSA. In DNA, the CDR3 is TGTGCCAGCAGCCTACTAGGAATCACAGATACGCAGTATTTT. This translates into CASSLLGITDTQYF.

This clone was observed once. The CDR3, as DNA: TGTGCCTGGAGTGCTGGGGAGTTGGGAGTCTATGGCTACACCTTC. Its protein is CAWSAGELGVYGYTF. The chain has TRBV30 and TRBJ1-2; D not certain. CDR1 and CDR2 from the germline V gene are GTSNPN and SVGIG (reference sequence). This CDR3 is 15 amino acids long. V was shortened by 1 base and J by 4 bases, with 16 bases between the two germline ends.

The rearrangement uses TRBV19 and TRBJ1-5, with 9 nucleotides matching TRBD1. This CDR3 is built from 16 residues. Germline CDR1 reads LNHDA; CDR2 reads SQIVND (reference sequence). Trimming cost V 7 bases and J 5 bases; bases outside gene matches: 12. Written as DNA, the CDR3 is TGTGCCAGTATCCAAGGGGGACAGGGTCCCTATCAGCCCCAGCATTTT. This encodes CASIQGGQGPYQPQHF.

The rearrangement uses TRBV6-1 and TRBJ1-1; tentatively, D is TRBD1 (6 bases). From germline, CDR1 is MNHNS and CDR2 SASEGT. The CDR3 runs 12 residues. V lost 3 bases and J lost 6, with 8 bases in between. The CDR3: CASSEGQAEAFF. Written as DNA, the CDR3 is TGTGCCAGCAGTGAGGGACAAGCTGAAGCTTTCTTT.

The V and J genes are TRBV4-1 and TRBJ2-2; 10 nucleotides agree with TRBD2. The V and J ends lost 5 bases and 8 bases, in that order; junction bases with no gene match: 5. This CDR3 is built from 14 residues. Germline values: CDR1 MGHRA, CDR2 YSYEKL. The CDR3: CASSVSGGRGELFF. The CDR3 DNA reads as TGCGCCAGCAGCGTTAGCGGGGGGAGGGGGGAGCTGTTTTTT.